These 5 T cell receptor beta chains came from one sample sequenced in a study of blood T cells in healthy people across ages. It was with a sample-barcoded 5' primer and a J-beta primer mix that a second PCR of about 7 to 12 cycles was run. MiXCR was run by TCRdb on the 5' RACE reads, yielding one entry per CDR3 protein. The data contain about 1.8 million distinct CDR3 sequences, 40% to 55% of them singletons. Sample: blood. The receptor set was obtained from a woman aged 40 to 50 in good health.

In this sample, this clonotype turned up once. V is TRBV28 and J is TRBJ2-7; TRBD2 might be the D (7 bases). The V end lost 3 bases, the J end lost 7 bases, and 22 bases lay between the germline ends. CDR3 length: 16 amino acids. Germline values: CDR1 MDHEN, CDR2 SYDVKM. The CDR3 loop is CASSFTGGGTYNEQYF. CDR3 nucleotide sequence: TGTGCCAGCAGTTTTACGGGCGGGGGCACCTACAATGAGCAGTACTTC. Full variable domain (rest looked up from reference TRBV28 and TRBJ2-7): DVKVTQSSRYLVKRTGEKVFLECVQDMDHENMFWYRQDPGLGLRLIYFSYDVKMKEKGDIPEGYSVSREKKERFSLILESASTNQTSMYLCASSFTGGGTYNEQYFGPGTRLTVT.

The genes are TRBV4-3 and TRBJ2-3; 12 nucleotides align to TRBD2. Trimming removed 0 bases from V and 2 bases from J; junction bases left unmatched: 12. The CDR3 has 20 residues. CDR1 and CDR2 from the germline V gene are LGHNA and YSLEER. The CDR3 loop is CASSQDTVPRLAGDTDTQYF. As DNA, the CDR3 is TGCGCCAGCAGCCAAGACACCGTCCCCCGACTAGCGGGGGACACAGATACGCAGTATTTT.

The J gene is TRBJ2-1, the V gene TRBV27; the D call may be TRBD1 or TRBD2 (5 bases each). Germline CDR1 is MNHEY and CDR2 is SMNVEV (reference sequence). V lost 4 bases and J lost 2, with 15 bases in between. The CDR3 totals 16 residues. This CDR3 is CASSSPGTVAYNEQFF. CDR3 coding DNA: TGTGCCAGCAGTTCACCCGGGACGGTTGCCTACAATGAGCAGTTCTTC.

Here the CDR3 reads CASLGSYNEQFF. Written as DNA, the CDR3 is TGTGCCAGCCTGGGTAGCTACAATGAGCAGTTCTTC. This chain uses TRBV12-3 or TRBV12-4 with TRBJ2-1, with unresolved D. There are 12 residues in the CDR3. The V and J ends lost 8 bases and 3 bases respectively, with 8 bases between them.

This clonotype came up a few times. This chain links TRBV11-1 with TRBJ2-1, with D tentatively TRBD1 or TRBD2 (5 bases each). V dropped 2 bases and J dropped 6 bases, with 20 bases sitting between them. This CDR3 has 17 residues. CDR1 and CDR2 (germline): SGHAT, FQDESV (reference sequence). The CDR3, as DNA: TGTGCCAGCAGCTTAACCTGGGGGAGCAGGGTATTCAATGAGCAGTTCTTC. This gives the protein CASSLTWGSRVFNEQFF. Together with reference TRBV11-1 and TRBJ2-1, the CDR3 gives the full variable domain: EAEVAQSPRYKITEKSQAVAFWCDPISGHATLYWYRQILGQGPELLVQFQDESVVDDSQLPKDRFSAERLKGVDSTLKIQPAELGDSAMYLCASSLTWGSRVFNEQFFGPGTRLTVL.